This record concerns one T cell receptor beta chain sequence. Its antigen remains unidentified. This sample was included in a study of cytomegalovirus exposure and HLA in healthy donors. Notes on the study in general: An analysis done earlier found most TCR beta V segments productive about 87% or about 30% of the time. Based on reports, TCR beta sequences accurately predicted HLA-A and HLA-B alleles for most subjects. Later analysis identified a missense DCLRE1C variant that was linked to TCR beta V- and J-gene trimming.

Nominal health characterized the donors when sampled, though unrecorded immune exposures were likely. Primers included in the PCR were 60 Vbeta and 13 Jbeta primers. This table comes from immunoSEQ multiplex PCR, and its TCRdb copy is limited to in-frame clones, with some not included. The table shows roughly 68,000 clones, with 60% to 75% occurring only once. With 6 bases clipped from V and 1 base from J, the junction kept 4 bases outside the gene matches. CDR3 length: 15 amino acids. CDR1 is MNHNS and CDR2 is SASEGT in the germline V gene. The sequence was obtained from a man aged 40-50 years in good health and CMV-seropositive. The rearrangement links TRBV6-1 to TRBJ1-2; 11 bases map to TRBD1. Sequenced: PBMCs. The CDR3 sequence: CASRAGTGGNYGYTF. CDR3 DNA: TGTGCCAGCAGAGCCGGGACAGGGGGTAACTATGGCTACACCTTC.